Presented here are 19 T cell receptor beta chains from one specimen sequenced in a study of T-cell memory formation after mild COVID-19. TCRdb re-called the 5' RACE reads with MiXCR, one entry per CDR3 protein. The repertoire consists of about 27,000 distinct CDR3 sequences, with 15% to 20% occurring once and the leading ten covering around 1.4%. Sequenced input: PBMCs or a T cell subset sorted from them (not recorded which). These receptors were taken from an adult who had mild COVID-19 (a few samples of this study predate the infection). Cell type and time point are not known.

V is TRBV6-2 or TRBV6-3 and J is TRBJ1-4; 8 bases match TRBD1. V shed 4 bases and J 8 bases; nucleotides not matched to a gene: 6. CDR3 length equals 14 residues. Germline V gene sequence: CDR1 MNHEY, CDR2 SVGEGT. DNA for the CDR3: TGTGCCAGCAGTTCAGGGGGCTTGAGAGAAAAACTGTTTTTT. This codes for CASSSGGLREKLFF.

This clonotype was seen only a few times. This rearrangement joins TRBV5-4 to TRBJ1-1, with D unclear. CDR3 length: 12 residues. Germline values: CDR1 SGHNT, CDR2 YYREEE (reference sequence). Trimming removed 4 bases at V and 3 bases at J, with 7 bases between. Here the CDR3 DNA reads TGTGCCAGCAGCGCCCGCGACACTGAAGCTTTCTTT. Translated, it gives CASSARDTEAFF.

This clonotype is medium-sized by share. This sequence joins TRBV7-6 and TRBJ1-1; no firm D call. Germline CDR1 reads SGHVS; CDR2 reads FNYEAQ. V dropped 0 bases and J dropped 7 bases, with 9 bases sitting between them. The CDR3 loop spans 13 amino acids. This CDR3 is CASSLARRGEAFF. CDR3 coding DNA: TGTGCCAGCAGCTTAGCTCGGCGTGGTGAAGCTTTCTTT.

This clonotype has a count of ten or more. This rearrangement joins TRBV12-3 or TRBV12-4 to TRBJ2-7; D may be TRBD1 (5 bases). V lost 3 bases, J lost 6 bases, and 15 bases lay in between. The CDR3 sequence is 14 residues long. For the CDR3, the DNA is TGTGCCAGCAGTTTTCCAGGGTTCCCTGGCGAGCAGTACTTC. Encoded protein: CASSFPGFPGEQYF.

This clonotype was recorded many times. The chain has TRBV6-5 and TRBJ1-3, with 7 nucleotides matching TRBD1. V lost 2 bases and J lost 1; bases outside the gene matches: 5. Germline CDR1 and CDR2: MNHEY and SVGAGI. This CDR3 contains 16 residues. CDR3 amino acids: CASSYTGTVSGNTIYF. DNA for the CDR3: TGTGCCAGCAGTTACACCGGGACAGTTTCTGGAAACACCATATATTTT.

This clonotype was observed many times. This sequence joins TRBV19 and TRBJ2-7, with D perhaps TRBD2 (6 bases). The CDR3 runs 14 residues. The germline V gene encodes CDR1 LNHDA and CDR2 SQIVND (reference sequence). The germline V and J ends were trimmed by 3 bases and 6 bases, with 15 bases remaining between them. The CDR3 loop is CASSMRDRATEQYF. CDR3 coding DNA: TGTGCCAGTAGTATGCGGGACCGCGCCACCGAGCAGTACTTC.

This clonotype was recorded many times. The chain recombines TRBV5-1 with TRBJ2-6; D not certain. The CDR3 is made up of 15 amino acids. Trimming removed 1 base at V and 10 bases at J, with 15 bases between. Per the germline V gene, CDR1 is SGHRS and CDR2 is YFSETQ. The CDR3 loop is CASSLRLAAKNVLTF. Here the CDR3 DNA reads TGCGCCAGCAGCTTGCGGTTGGCGGCCAAAAACGTCCTGACTTTC. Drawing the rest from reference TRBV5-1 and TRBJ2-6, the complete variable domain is KAGVTQTPRYLIKTRGQQVTLSCSPISGHRSVSWYQQTPGQGLQFLFEYFSETQRNKGNFPGRFSGRQFSNSRSEMNVSTLELGDSALYLCASSLRLAAKNVLTFGAGSRLTVL.

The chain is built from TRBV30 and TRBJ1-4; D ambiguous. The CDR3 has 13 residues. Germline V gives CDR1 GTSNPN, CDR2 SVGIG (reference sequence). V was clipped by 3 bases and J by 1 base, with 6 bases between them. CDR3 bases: TGTGCCTGGAGGGGCAAAACTAATGAAAAACTGTTTTTT. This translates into CAWRGKTNEKLFF.

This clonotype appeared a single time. In nucleotides, the CDR3 is TGTGCCAGCAGCGTCCGGACAGGGGAGGGTGATGAGCAGTTCTTC. Residues: CASSVRTGEGDEQFF. This rearrangement joins TRBV7-9 to TRBJ2-1, with 9 bases matching TRBD1. V gave up 5 bases and J gave up 8 bases; unmatched junction bases: 10. The length of the CDR3 is 15 residues. Looked up from germline, CDR1 is SEHNR and CDR2 is FQNEAQ (reference sequence). The full variable domain, completed using reference TRBV7-9 and TRBJ2-1, is DTGVSQNPRHKITKRGQNVTFRCDPISEHNRLYWYRQTLGQGPEFLTYFQNEAQLEKSRLLSDRFSAERPKGSFSTLEIQRTEQGDSAMYLCASSVRTGEGDEQFFGPGTRLTVL.

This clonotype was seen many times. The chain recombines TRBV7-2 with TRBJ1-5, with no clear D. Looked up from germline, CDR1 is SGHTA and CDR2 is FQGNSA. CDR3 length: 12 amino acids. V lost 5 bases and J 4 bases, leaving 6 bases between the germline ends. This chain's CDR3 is CASSPYNQPQHF. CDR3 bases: TGTGCCAGCAGCCCTTATAATCAGCCCCAGCATTTT.

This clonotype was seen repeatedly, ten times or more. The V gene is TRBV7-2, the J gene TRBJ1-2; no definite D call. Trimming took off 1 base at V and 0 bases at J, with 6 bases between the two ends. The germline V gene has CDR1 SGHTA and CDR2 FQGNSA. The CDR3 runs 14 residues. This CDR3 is CASSLGPANYGYTF. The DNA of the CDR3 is TGTGCCAGCAGCTTAGGGCCAGCTAACTATGGCTACACCTTC. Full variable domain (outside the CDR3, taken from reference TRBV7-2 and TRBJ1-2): GAGVSQSPSNKVTEKGKDVELRCDPISGHTALYWYRQSLGQGLEFLIYFQGNSAPDKSGLPSDRFSAERTGGSVSTLTIQRTQQEDSAVYLCASSLGPANYGYTFGSGTRLTVV.

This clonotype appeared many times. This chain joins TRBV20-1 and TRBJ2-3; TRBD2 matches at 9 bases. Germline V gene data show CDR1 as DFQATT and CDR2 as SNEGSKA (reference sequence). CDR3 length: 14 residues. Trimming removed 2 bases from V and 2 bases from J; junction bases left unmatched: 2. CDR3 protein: CSARRLAATDTQYF. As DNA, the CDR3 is TGCAGTGCTAGAAGACTAGCGGCCACAGATACGCAGTATTTT.

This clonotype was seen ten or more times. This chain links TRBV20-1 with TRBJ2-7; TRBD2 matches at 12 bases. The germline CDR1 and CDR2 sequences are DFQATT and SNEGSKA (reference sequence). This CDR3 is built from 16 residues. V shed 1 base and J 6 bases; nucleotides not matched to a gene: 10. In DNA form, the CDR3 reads TGCAGTGCTAGAGGACCCCCTAGCGGGAGGGGGGGCGAGCAGTACTTC. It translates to CSARGPPSGRGGEQYF.

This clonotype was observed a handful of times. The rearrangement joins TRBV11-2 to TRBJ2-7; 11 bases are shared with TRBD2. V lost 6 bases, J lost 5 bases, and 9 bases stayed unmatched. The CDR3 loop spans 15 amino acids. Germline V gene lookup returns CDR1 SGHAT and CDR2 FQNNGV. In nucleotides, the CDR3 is TGTGCCAGCAGAGGCATAGCGGGAGGGCCCCACGAGCAGTACTTC. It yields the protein CASRGIAGGPHEQYF.

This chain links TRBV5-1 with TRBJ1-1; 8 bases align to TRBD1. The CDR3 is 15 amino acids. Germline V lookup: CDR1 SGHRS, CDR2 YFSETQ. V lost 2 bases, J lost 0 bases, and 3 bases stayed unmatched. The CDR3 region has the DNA TGCGCCAGCAGCTTCCGACAGGGGCTGAACACTGAAGCTTTCTTT. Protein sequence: CASSFRQGLNTEAFF. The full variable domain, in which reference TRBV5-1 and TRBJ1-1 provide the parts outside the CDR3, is KAGVTQTPRYLIKTRGQQVTLSCSPISGHRSVSWYQQTPGQGLQFLFEYFSETQRNKGNFPGRFSGRQFSNSRSEMNVSTLELGDSALYLCASSFRQGLNTEAFFGQGTRLTVV.

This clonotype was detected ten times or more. CDR3 in amino acids: CASSGAVGTDTQYF. DNA for the CDR3: TGCGCCAGCAGCGGAGCAGTGGGCACAGATACGCAGTATTTT. The rearrangement uses TRBV5-1 and TRBJ2-3; D is unresolved. Trimming removed 4 bases from V and 1 base from J, with 10 bases in between. The CDR3 loop spans 14 amino acids. Looked up from germline, CDR1 is SGHRS and CDR2 is YFSETQ.

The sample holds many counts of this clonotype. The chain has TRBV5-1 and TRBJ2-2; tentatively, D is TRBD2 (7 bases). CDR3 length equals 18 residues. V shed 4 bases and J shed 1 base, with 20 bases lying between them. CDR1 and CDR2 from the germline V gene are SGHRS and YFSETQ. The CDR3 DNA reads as TGCGCCAGCAGCGCCCGGGGGGCCCGGAATTTGAACACCGGGGAGCTGTTTTTT. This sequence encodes CASSARGARNLNTGELFF.

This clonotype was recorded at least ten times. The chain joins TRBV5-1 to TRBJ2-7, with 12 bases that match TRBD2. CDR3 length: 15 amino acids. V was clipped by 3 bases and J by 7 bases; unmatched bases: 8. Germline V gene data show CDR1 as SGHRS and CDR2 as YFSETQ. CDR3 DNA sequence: TGCGCCAGCAGCTACACTAGCGGGGGGCCCTGGGAGCAGTACTTC. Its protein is CASSYTSGGPWEQYF.

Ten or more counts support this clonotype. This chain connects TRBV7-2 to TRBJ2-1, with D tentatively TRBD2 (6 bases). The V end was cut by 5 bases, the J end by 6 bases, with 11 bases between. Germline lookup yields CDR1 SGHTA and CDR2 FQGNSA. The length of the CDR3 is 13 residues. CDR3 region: CASSRGTLNEQFF. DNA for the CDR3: TGTGCCAGCAGCCGCGGGACTCTCAATGAGCAGTTCTTC.